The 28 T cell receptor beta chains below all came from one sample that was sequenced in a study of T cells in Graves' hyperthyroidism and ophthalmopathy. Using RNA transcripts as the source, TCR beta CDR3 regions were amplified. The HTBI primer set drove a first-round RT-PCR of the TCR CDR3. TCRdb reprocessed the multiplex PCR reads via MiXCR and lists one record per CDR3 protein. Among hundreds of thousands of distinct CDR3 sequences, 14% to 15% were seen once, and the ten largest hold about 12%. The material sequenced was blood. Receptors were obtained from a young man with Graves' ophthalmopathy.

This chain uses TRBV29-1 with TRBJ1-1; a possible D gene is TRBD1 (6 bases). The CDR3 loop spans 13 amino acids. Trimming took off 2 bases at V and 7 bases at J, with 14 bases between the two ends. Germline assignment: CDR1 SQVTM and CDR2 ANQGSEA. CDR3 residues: CSVEKGRGSEAFF. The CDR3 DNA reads TGCAGCGTTGAAAAGGGCAGGGGTAGTGAAGCTTTCTTT.

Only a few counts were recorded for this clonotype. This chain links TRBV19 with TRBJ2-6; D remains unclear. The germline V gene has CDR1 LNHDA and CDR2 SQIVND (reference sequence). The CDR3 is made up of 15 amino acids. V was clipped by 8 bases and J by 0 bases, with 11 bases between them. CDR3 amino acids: CASHSGHSGANVLTF. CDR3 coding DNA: TGTGCCAGTCATTCCGGTCACTCTGGGGCCAACGTCCTGACTTTC.

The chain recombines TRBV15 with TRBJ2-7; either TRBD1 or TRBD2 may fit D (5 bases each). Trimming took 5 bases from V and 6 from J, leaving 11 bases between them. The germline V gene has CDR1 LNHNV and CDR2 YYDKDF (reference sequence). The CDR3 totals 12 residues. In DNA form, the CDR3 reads TGTGCCACCAGCCTCACTGGGGGCGAGCAGTACTTC. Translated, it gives CATSLTGGEQYF.

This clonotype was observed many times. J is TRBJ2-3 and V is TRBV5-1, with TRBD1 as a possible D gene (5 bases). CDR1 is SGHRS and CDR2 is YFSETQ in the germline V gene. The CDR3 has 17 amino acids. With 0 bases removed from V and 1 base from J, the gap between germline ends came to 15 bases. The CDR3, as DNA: TGCGCCAGCAGCTTGGAGAGAGACAGACCTGGCACAGATACGCAGTATTTT. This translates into CASSLERDRPGTDTQYF.

The CDR3 DNA reads as TGCGCCAGCAGCCACCTTAGAACCACAGGATCCTACGAGCAGTACTTC. Translation gives CASSHLRTTGSYEQYF. This chain links TRBV4-1 with TRBJ2-7; the D gene is possibly TRBD1 (5 bases). Germline CDR1 MGHRA, CDR2 YSYEKL. V dropped 3 bases and J dropped 1 base, with 16 bases sitting between them. There are 16 residues in the CDR3.

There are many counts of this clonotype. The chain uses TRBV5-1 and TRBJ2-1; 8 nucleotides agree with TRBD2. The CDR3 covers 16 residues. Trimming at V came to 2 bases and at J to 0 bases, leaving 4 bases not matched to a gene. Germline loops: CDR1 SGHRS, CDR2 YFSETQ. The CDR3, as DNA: TGCGCCAGCAGCTTAGGACTAGCTAGCTCCTACAATGAGCAGTTCTTC. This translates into CASSLGLASSYNEQFF.

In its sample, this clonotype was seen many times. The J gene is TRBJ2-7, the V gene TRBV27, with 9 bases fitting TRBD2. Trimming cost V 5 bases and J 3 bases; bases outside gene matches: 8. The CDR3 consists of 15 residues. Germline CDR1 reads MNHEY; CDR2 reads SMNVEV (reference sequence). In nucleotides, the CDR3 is TGTGCCAGCAGTCCCCGGACTAGCGAGTACTACGAGCAGTACTTC. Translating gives CASSPRTSEYYEQYF.

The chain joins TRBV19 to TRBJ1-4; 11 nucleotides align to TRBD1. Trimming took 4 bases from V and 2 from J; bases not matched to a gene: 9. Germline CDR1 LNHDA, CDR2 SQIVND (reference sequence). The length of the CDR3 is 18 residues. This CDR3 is CASSKFPGQGATNEKLFF. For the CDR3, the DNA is TGTGCCAGTAGTAAGTTCCCCGGACAGGGGGCTACTAATGAAAAACTGTTTTTT.

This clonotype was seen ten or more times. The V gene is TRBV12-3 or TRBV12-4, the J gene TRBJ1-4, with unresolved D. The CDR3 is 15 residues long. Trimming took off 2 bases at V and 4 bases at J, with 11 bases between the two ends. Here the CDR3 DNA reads TGTGCCAGCAGTTTACCCTCCGGCGATAATGAAAAACTGTTTTTT. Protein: CASSLPSGDNEKLFF.

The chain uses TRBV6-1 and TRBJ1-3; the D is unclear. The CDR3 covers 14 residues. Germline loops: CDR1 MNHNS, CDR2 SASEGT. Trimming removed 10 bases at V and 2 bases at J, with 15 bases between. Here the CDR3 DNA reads TGTGCCACCCATATGGGAGTGGCTGGAAACACCATATATTTT. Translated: CATHMGVAGNTIYF.

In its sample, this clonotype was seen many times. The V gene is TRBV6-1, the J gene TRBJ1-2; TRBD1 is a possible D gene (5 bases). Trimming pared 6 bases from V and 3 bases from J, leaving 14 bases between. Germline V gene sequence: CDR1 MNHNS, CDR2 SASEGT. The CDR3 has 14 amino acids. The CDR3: CASSLDTDDYGYTF. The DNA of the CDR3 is TGTGCCAGCAGCTTGGACACGGACGACTATGGCTACACCTTC.

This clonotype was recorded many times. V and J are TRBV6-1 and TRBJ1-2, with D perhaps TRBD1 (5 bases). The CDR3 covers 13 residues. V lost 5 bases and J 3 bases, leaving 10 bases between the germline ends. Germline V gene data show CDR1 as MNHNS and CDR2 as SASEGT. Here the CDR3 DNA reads TGTGCCAGCAGTAGGGGACCGCACTATGGCTACACCTTC. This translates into CASSRGPHYGYTF.

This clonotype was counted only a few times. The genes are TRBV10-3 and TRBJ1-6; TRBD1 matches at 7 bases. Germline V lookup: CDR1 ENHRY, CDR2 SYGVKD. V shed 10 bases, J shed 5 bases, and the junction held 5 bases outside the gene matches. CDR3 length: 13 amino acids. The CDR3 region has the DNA TGTGCCACCGGACAGGAGAATAATTCACCCCTCCACTTT. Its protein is CATGQENNSPLHF.

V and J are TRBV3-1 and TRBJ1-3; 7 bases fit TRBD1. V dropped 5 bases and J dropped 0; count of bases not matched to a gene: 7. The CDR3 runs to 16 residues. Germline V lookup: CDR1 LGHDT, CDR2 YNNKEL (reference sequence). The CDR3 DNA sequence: TGTGCCAGCAGCAACGTACAGGGGAACTCTGGAAACACCATATATTTT. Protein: CASSNVQGNSGNTIYF.

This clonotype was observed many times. The DNA for the CDR3 is TGTGCCTGGAGTGTTGTAGGGATTGGTGAAGCTTTCTTT. Encoded protein: CAWSVVGIGEAFF. The rearrangement joins TRBV30 to TRBJ1-1; D unclear. With 0 bases removed from V and 7 bases from J, the gap between germline ends came to 12 bases. The CDR3 covers 13 residues. Germline V lookup: CDR1 GTSNPN, CDR2 SVGIG (reference sequence).

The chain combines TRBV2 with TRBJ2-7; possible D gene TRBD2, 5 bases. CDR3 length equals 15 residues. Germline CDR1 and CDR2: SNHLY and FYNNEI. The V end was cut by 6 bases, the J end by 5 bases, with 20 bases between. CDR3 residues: CASSQLSGLANEQYF. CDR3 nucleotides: TGTGCCAGCAGCCAATTAAGTGGGCTAGCCAACGAGCAGTACTTC.

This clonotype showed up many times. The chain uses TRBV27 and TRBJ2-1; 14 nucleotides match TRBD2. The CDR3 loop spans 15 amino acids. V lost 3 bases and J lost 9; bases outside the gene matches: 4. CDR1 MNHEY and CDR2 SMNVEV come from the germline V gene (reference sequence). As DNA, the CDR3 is TGTGCCAGCAGTTTGCCGACTAGCGGGAGGGTTGAGCAGTTCTTC. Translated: CASSLPTSGRVEQFF.

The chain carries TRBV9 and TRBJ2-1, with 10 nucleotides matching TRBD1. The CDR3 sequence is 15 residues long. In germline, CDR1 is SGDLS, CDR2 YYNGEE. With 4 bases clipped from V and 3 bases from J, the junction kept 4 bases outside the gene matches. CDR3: CASSTTGGIYNEQFF. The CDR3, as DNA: TGTGCCAGCAGCACGACAGGGGGCATCTACAATGAGCAGTTCTTC.

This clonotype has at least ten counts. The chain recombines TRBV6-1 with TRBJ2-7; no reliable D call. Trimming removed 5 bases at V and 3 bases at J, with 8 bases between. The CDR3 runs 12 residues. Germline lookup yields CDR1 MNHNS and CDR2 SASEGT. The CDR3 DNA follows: TGTGCCAGCAGTTACGACGGCTACGAGCAGTACTTC. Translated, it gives CASSYDGYEQYF.

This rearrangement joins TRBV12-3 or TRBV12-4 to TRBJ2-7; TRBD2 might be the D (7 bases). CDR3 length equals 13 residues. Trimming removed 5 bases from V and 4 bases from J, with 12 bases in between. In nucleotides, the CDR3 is TGTGCCAGCAGTCGGGGAGGGGGATACGAGCAGTACTTC. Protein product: CASSRGGGYEQYF.

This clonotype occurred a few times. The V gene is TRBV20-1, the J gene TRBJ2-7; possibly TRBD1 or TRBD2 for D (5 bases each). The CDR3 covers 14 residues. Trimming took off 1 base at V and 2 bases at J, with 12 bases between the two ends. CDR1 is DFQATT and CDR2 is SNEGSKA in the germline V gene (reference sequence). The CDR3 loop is CSARGDRYPYEQYF. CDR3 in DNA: TGCAGTGCTAGAGGGGACCGATACCCCTACGAGCAGTACTTC.

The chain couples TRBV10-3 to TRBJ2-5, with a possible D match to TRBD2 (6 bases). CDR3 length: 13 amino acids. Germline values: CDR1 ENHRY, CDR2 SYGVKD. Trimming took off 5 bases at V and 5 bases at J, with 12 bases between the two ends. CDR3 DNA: TGTGCCATCAGTAAGGGACTTCAGGAGACCCAGTACTTC. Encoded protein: CAISKGLQETQYF.

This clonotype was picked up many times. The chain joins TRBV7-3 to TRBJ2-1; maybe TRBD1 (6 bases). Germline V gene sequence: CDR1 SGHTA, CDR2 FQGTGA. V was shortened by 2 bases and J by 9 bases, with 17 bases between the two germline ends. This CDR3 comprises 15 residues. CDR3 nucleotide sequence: TGTGCCAGCAGCTTAGGGGGCCCCCTACAAAGTGAGCAGTTCTTC. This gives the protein CASSLGGPLQSEQFF.

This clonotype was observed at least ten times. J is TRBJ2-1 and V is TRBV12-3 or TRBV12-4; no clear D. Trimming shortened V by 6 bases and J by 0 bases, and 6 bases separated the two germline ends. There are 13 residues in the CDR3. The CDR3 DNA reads TGTGCCAGCAGAAAGGGCTCCTACAATGAGCAGTTCTTC. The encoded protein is CASRKGSYNEQFF.

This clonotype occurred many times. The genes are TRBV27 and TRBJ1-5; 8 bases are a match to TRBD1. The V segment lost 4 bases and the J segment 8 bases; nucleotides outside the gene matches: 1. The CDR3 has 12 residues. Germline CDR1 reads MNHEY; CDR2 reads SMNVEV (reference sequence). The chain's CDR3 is CASSSTGEPQHF. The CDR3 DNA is TGTGCCAGCAGTTCGACAGGGGAGCCCCAGCATTTT.

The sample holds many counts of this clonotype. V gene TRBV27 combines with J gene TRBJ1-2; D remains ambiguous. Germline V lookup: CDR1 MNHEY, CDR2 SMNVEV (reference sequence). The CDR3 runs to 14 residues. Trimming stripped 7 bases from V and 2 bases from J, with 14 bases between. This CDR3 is CASKEVVGNYGYTF. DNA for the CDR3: TGTGCCAGCAAGGAAGTCGTAGGGAACTATGGCTACACCTTC.

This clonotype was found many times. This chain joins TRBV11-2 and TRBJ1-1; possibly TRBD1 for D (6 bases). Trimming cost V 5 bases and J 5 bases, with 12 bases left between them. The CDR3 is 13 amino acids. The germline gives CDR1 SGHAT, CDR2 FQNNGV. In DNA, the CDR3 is TGTGCCAGCAGCCCGAGGGGGTTGACTGAAGCTTTCTTT. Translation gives CASSPRGLTEAFF.

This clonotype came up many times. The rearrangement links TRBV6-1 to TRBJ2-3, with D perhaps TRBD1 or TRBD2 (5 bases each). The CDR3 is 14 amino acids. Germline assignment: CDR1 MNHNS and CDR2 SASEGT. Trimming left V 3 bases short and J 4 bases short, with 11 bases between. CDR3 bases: TGTGCCAGCAGTGACGGGACCTCCGCAGATACGCAGTATTTT. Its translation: CASSDGTSADTQYF.